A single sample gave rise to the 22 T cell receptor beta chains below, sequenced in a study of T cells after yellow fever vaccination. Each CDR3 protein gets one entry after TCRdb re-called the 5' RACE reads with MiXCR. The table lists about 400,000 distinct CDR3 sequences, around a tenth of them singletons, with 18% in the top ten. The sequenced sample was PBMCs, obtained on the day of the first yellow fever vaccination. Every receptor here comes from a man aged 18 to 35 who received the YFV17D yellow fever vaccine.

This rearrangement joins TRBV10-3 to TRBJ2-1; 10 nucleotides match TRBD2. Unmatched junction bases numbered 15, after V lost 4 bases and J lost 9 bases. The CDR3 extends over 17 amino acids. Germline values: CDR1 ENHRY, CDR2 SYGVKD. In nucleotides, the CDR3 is TGTGCCATCAGTGTCTCGGGCCCCAGCGGGGGGGACGCTGAGCAGTTCTTC. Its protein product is CAISVSGPSGGDAEQFF.

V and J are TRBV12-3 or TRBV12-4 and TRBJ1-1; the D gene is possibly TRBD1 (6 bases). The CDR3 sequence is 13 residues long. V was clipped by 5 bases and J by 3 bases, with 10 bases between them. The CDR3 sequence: CASSPEGDTEAFF. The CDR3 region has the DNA TGTGCCAGCAGTCCCGAGGGGGACACTGAAGCTTTCTTT.

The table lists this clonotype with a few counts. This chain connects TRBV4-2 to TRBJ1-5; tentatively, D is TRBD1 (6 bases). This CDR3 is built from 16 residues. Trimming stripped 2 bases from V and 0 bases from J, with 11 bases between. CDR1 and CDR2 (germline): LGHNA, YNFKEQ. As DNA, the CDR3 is TGTGCCAGCAGCCAACCGGACAGTAATAGCAATCAGCCCCAGCATTTT. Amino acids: CASSQPDSNSNQPQHF.

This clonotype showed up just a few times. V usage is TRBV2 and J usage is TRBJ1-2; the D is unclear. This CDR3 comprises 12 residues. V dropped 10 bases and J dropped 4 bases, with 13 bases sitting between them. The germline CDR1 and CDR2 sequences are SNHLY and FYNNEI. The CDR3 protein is CATKATSYGYTF. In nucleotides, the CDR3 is TGTGCCACCAAAGCAACATCCTATGGCTACACCTTC.

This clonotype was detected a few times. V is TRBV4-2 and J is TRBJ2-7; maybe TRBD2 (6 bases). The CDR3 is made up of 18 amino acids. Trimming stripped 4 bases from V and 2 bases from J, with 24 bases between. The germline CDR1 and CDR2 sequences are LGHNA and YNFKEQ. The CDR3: CASSPAAGTMDHPYEQYF. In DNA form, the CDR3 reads TGTGCCAGCAGCCCGGCGGCGGGGACGATGGATCATCCCTACGAGCAGTACTTC.

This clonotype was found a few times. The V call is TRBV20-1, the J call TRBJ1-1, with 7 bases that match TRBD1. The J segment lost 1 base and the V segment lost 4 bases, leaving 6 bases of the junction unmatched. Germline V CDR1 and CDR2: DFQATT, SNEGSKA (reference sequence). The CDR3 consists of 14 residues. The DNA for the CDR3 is TGCAGTGCTAATCCGGGGGACAGGAACACTGAAGCTTTCTTT. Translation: CSANPGDRNTEAFF.

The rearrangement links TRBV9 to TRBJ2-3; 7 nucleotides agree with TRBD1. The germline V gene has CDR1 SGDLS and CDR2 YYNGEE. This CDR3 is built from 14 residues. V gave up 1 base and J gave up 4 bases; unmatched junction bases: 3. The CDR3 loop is CASSVLGGSDTQYF. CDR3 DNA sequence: TGTGCCAGCAGCGTACTAGGGGGCTCAGATACGCAGTATTTT.

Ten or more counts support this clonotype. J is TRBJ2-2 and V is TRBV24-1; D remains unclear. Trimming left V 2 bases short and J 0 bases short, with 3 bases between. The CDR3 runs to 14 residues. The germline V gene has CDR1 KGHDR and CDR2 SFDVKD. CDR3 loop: CATSDWTNTGELFF. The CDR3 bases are TGTGCCACCAGTGATTGGACGAACACCGGGGAGCTGTTTTTT.

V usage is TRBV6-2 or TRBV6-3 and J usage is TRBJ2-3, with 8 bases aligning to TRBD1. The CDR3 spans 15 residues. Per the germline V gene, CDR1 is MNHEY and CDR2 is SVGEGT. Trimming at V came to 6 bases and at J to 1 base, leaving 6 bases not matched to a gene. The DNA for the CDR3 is TGTGCCAGCAGGAGGGCAGGGGGCGGCACAGATACGCAGTATTTT. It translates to CASRRAGGGTDTQYF.

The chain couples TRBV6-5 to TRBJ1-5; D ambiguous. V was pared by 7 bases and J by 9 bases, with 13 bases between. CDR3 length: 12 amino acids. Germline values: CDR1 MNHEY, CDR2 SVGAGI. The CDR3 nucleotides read TGTGCCAGCAACACTAAGATTGGGCCCCAGCATTTT. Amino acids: CASNTKIGPQHF.

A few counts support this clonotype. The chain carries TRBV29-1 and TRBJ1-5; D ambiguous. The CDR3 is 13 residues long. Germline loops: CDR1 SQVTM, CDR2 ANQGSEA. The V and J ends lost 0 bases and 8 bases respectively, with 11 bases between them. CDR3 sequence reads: CSVEEGPTKPQHF. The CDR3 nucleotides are TGCAGCGTTGAAGAGGGTCCCACGAAGCCCCAGCATTTT.

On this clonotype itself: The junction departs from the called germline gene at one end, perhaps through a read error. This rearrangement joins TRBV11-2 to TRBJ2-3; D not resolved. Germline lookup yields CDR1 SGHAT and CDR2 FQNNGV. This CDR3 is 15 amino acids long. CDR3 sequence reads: CASSPLAGRIDTQNF. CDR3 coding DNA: TGTGCCAGCAGCCCTTTAGCCGGACGAATAGATACGCAGAATTTT.

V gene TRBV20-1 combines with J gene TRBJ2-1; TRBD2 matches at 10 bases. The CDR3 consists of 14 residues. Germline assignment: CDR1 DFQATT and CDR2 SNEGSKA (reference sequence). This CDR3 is CSVTSGNTYNEQFF. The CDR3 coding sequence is TGCAGCGTTACTAGCGGGAATACCTACAATGAGCAGTTCTTC.

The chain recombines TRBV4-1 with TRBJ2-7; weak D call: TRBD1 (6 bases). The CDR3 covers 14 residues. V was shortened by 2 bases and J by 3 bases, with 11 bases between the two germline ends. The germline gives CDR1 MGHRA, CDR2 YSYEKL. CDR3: CASSQPQGIYEQYF. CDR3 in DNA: TGCGCCAGCAGCCAACCACAGGGAATCTACGAGCAGTACTTC.

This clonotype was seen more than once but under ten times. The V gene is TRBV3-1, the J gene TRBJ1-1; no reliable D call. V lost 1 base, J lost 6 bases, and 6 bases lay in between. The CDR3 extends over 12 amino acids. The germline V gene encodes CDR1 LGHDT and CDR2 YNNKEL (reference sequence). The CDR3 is CASSQGLAEAFF. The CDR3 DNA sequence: TGTGCCAGCAGCCAAGGGCTCGCTGAAGCTTTCTTT.

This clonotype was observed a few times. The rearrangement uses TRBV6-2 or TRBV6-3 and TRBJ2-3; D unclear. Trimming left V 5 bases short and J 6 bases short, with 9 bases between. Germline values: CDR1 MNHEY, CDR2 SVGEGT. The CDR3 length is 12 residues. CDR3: CASSGRQDTQYF. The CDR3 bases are TGTGCCAGCAGTGGACGTCAGGATACGCAGTATTTT.

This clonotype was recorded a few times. CDR3 DNA sequence: TGTGCCAGCAGCTTTGGGGCAGCGGGGGGCTCCTACGAGCAGTACTTC. It is translated as CASSFGAAGGSYEQYF. The chain has TRBV7-2 and TRBJ2-7, with TRBD2 identical over 9 bases. The CDR3 length is 16 residues. The V and J ends lost 3 bases and 0 bases, in that order; junction bases with no gene match: 6. Germline V gene data show CDR1 as SGHTA and CDR2 as FQGNSA.

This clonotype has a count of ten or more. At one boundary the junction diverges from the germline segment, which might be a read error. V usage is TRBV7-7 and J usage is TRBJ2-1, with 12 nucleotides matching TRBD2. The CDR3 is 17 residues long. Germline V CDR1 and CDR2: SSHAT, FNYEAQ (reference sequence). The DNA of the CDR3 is TGTGCTAGCAGCTTAAGGCTAGCGGGGGGGCCGAATAATGAGCAGTTCTTC. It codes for CASSLRLAGGPNNEQFF.

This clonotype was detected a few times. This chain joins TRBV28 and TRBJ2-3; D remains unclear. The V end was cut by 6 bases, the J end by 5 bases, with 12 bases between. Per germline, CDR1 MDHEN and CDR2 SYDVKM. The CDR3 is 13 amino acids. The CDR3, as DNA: TGTGCCAGCAGCCCCAGTATACAAGATACGCAGTATTTT. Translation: CASSPSIQDTQYF.

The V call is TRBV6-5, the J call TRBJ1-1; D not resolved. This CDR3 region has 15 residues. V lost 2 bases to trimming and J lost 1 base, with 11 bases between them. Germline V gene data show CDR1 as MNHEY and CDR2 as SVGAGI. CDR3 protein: CASSYGKGRNTEAFF. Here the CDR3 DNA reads TGTGCCAGCAGTTACGGTAAAGGGAGGAACACTGAAGCTTTCTTT.

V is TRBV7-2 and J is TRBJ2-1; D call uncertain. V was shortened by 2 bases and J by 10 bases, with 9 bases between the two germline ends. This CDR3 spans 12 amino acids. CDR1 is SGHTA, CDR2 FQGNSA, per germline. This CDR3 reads CASSLRVAEQFF. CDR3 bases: TGTGCCAGCAGCTTACGGGTAGCCGAGCAGTTCTTC.

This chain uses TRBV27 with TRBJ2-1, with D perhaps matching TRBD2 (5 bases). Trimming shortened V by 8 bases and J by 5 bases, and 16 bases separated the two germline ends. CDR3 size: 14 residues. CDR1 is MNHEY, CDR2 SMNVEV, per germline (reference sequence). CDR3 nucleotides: TGTGCCAGCGGGAGCAGGTCCGACCACAATGAGCAGTTCTTC. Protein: CASGSRSDHNEQFF.